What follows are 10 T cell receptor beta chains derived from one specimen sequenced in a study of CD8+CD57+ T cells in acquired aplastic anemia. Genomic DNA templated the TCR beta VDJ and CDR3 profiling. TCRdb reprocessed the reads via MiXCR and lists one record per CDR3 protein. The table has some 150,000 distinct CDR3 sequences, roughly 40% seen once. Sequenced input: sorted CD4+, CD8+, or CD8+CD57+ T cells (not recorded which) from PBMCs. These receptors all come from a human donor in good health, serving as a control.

The DNA of the CDR3 is TGTGCCACCAGTGATGCTAGCGGGGGGGCCATCAATGAGCAGTTCTTC. Translating it yields CATSDASGGAINEQFF. V usage is TRBV24-1 and J usage is TRBJ2-1, with 12 bases that match TRBD2. The trim removed 3 bases at V and 6 bases at J, leaving 5 bases unmatched. From germline, CDR1 is KGHDR and CDR2 SFDVKD. The CDR3 totals 16 residues.

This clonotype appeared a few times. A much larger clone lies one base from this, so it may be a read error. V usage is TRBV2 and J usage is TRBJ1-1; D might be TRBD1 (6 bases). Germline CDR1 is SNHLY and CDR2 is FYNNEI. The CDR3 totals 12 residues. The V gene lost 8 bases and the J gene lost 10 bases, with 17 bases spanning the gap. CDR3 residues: CASCRGGEGAFF. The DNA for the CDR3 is TGTGCCAGCTGCAGGGGTGGTGAAGGAGCTTTCTTT.

The CDR3 sequence is CATSTLAGRNQPQHF. CDR3 bases: TGTGCCACCAGTACCCTGGCAGGTCGGAATCAGCCCCAGCATTTT. The gene calls are TRBV24-1 and TRBJ1-5, with D unresolved. The CDR3 is 15 residues long. Trimming shortened V by 6 bases and J by 4 bases, and 15 bases separated the two germline ends. CDR1 is KGHDR and CDR2 is SFDVKD in the germline V gene.

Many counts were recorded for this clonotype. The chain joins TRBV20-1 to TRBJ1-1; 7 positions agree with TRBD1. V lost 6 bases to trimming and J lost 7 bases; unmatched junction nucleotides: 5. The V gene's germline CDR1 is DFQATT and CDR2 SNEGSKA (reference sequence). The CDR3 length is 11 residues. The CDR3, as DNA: TGCAGTGCGGGGACAGCCCTTGAAGCTTTCTTT. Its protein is CSAGTALEAFF.

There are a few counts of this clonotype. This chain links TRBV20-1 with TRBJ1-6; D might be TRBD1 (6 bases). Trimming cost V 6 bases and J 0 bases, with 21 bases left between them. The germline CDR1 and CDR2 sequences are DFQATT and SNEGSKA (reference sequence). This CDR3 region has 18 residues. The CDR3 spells CSAPAPGAGSSYNSPLHF. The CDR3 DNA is TGCAGTGCGCCAGCCCCAGGGGCAGGCAGCTCCTATAATTCACCCCTCCACTTT.

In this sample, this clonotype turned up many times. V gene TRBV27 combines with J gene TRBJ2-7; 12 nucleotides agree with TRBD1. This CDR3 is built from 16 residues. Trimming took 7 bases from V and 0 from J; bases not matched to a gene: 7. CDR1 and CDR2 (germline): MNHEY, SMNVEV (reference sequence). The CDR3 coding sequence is TGTGCCAGCACCCCCGCGGGACAGGGGGCCTCCTACGAGCAGTACTTC. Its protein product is CASTPAGQGASYEQYF.

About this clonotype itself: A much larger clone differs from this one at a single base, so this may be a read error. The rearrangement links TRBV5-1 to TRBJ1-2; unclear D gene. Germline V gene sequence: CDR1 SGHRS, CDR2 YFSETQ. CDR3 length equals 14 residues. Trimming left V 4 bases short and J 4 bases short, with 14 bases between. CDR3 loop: CASSPAQRTYGYTF. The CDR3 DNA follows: TGCGCCAGCAGCCCCGCGCAGAGGACCTATGGCTACACCTTC.

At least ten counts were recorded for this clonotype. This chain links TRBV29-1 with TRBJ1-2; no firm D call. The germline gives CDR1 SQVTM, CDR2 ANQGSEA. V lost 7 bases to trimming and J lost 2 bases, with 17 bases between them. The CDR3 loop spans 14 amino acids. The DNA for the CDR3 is TGCAGCGCCGCTATGGGATGGGTCAACTATGGCTACACCTTC. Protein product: CSAAMGWVNYGYTF. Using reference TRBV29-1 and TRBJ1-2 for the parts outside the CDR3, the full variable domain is SAVISQKPSRDICQRGTSLTIQCQVDSQVTMMFWYRQQPGQSLTLIATANQGSEATYESGFVIDKFPISRPNLTFSTLTVSNMSPEDSSIYLCSAAMGWVNYGYTFGSGTRLTVV.

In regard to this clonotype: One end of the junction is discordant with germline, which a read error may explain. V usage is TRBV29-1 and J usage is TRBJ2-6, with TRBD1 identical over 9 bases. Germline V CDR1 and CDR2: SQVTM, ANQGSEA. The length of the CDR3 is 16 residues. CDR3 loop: CSVETGGFSGASVLTF. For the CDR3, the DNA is TGCAGCGTTGAGACAGGGGGATTTTCTGGGGCCAGCGTCCTGACTTTC.

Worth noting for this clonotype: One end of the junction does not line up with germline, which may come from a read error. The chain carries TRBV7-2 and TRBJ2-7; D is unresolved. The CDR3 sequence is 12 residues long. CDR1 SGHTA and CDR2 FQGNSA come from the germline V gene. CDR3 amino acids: CASSDFRYEQYF. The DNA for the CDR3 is TGTGCCAGCAGCGACTTTCGCTACGAGCAGTATTTC.